Shown below are 21 T cell receptor beta chains from a single sample sequenced in a study of blood T cell repertoires in COVID-19. The repertoire was sequenced with immunoSEQ multiplex PCR; TCRdb's copy has only in-frame clones and lacks some. The data show 150,000 to 200,000 clones, roughly 84% seen once. Source material: PBMCs or T cells enriched from blood (not recorded which). Every receptor here comes from an older woman who had recovered from COVID-19.

This chain connects TRBV7-3 to TRBJ2-1; D not resolved. Germline CDR1 and CDR2: SGHTA and FQGTGA. The CDR3 is 14 amino acids. Deletions cut 1 base from V and 5 bases from J, with 9 bases between. CDR3 DNA sequence: TGTGCCAGCAGCTTAATATCTGGAGACAATGAGCAGTTCTTC. Encoded protein: CASSLISGDNEQFF. Filled out from reference TRBV7-3 and TRBJ2-1, the complete variable domain reads GAGVSQTPSNKVTEKGKYVELRCDPISGHTALYWYRQSLGQGPEFLIYFQGTGAADDSGLPNDRFFAVRPEGSVSTLKIQRTERGDSAVYLCASSLISGDNEQFFGPGTRLTVL.

The V gene is TRBV10-3, the J gene TRBJ1-5; D remains unclear. CDR1 ENHRY and CDR2 SYGVKD come from the germline V gene. The CDR3 runs 15 residues. With 2 bases removed from V and 3 bases from J, the gap between germline ends came to 11 bases. CDR3 nucleotide sequence: TGTGCCATCAGTGAGGGAGTAACGGCCAATCAGCCCCAGCATTTT. Translation gives CAISEGVTANQPQHF.

V and J are TRBV5-6 and TRBJ1-2, with a possible D match to TRBD1 (5 bases). The length of the CDR3 is 14 residues. Trimming took 3 bases from V and 8 from J, leaving 17 bases between them. CDR1 is SGHDT and CDR2 is YYEEEE in the germline V gene. The CDR3 here is CASSWGEVLGGYTF. The CDR3 DNA reads as TGTGCCAGCAGCTGGGGGGAGGTGTTGGGCGGCTACACCTTC.

The chain is built from TRBV5-1 and TRBJ2-1, with D maybe TRBD1 (5 bases). Germline CDR1 and CDR2: SGHRS and YFSETQ. The V gene lost 0 bases and the J gene lost 2 bases, with 12 bases spanning the gap. CDR3 size: 16 residues. For the CDR3, the DNA is TGCGCCAGCAGCTTGGTAGGTGACAGCGCCTACAATGAGCAGTTCTTC. It specifies CASSLVGDSAYNEQFF.

This sequence joins TRBV27 and TRBJ1-4; 7 bases fit TRBD1. In germline, CDR1 is MNHEY, CDR2 SMNVEV (reference sequence). The CDR3 consists of 13 residues. Germline trimming cut 7 bases from V and 5 bases from J; bases unmatched to any gene: 4. The CDR3 coding sequence is TGTGCCAGCAAGGGGACAGTAAATGAAAAACTGTTTTTT. Encoded protein: CASKGTVNEKLFF.

The chain has TRBV30 and TRBJ1-2, with 9 bases that match TRBD1. CDR1 is GTSNPN and CDR2 is SVGIG in the germline V gene (reference sequence). The CDR3 runs to 13 residues. V lost 4 bases and J lost 4; bases outside the gene matches: 4. The CDR3 loop reads CAWKTGGVYGYTF. CDR3 sequence (DNA): TGTGCCTGGAAAACAGGGGGCGTCTATGGCTACACCTTC.

The rearrangement links TRBV7-3 to TRBJ2-1; TRBD2 matches at 7 bases. The CDR3 is made up of 12 amino acids. J was trimmed by 13 bases and V by 2 bases; bases with no gene match: 5. Germline assignment: CDR1 SGHTA and CDR2 FQGTGA. Written as DNA, the CDR3 is TGTGCCAGCAGCTTACAGGGCGGGGGTCAGTTCTTC. Residues: CASSLQGGGQFF. The complete variable domain, with remaining parts taken from reference TRBV7-3 and TRBJ2-1, reads GAGVSQTPSNKVTEKGKYVELRCDPISGHTALYWYRQSLGQGPEFLIYFQGTGAADDSGLPNDRFFAVRPEGSVSTLKIQRTERGDSAVYLCASSLQGGGQFFGPGTRLTVL.

The chain employs TRBV4-1 and TRBJ1-5, with 10 bases identical to TRBD1. The CDR3 length is 15 residues. The V gene end was trimmed by 5 bases and the J gene end by 6 bases; junction bases not matched to a gene: 7. The germline V gene encodes CDR1 MGHRA and CDR2 YSYEKL. For the CDR3, the DNA is TGCGCCAGCAGCTCCCGGGACAGGGGTGGTCAGCCCCAGCATTTT. Translated, it gives CASSSRDRGGQPQHF.

The chain employs TRBV18 and TRBJ2-7; 10 bases line up with TRBD1. Germline assignment: CDR1 KGHSH and CDR2 LQKENI. This CDR3 has 13 amino acids. After removal of 8 bases from V and 4 bases from J, the junction contained 5 bases not matched to a gene. The CDR3 sequence: CASAGGQGYEQYF. CDR3 nucleotides: TGTGCCAGCGCAGGGGGACAGGGGTACGAGCAGTACTTC.

Concerning this clone itself: Within the sample, other DNA sequences also encode this same CDR3. This sequence joins TRBV5-1 and TRBJ1-1; D remains unclear. The CDR3 has 11 residues. Trimming pared 3 bases from V and 3 bases from J, leaving 3 bases between. CDR1 is SGHRS, CDR2 YFSETQ, per germline. This chain's CDR3 is CASSSDTEAFF. The DNA of the CDR3 is TGCGCCAGCAGCTCAGACACTGAAGCTTTCTTT. The complete variable domain, with remaining parts taken from reference TRBV5-1 and TRBJ1-1, reads KAGVTQTPRYLIKTRGQQVTLSCSPISGHRSVSWYQQTPGQGLQFLFEYFSETQRNKGNFPGRFSGRQFSNSRSEMNVSTLELGDSALYLCASSSDTEAFFGQGTRLTVV.

CDR3 in DNA: TGTGCCAGCAAACTAGCGGGGGGCTCCTACGAGCAGTACTTC. This sequence encodes CASKLAGGSYEQYF. The chain recombines TRBV6-5 with TRBJ2-7; 12 nucleotides align to TRBD2. After removal of 7 bases from V and 0 bases from J, the junction contained 1 base not matched to a gene. There are 14 residues in the CDR3. The germline gives CDR1 MNHEY, CDR2 SVGAGI.

This chain connects TRBV7-8 to TRBJ2-3; 8 bases are a match to TRBD2. CDR1 is SGHVS and CDR2 is FQNEAQ in the germline V gene. This CDR3 has 17 residues. The J segment lost 0 bases and the V segment lost 2 bases, leaving 7 bases of the junction unmatched. CDR3 DNA: TGTGCCAGCAGCTTACTAACGGGGGGGCCTAGCACAGATACGCAGTATTTT. Protein sequence: CASSLLTGGPSTDTQYF.

In its sample, this clone was seen once. DNA for the CDR3: TGTGCCAGCAGTTTTGACAGTAGAGAGACCCAGTACTTC. This sequence encodes CASSFDSRETQYF. V and J are TRBV5-6 and TRBJ2-5; D possibly corresponds to TRBD1 (5 bases). V lost 5 bases to trimming and J lost 4 bases, with 12 bases between them. This CDR3 region has 13 residues. From germline, CDR1 is SGHDT and CDR2 YYEEEE.

The gene calls are TRBV2 and TRBJ2-7, with D tentatively TRBD2 (6 bases). CDR1 and CDR2 from the germline V gene are SNHLY and FYNNEI. This CDR3 contains 11 residues. Between the trimmed V and J ends, which lost 7 bases and 6 bases, there was a span of 10 bases. Written as DNA, the CDR3 is TGTGCCAGCATTATGGAGGGCGAGCAGTACTTC. As protein: CASIMEGEQYF.

This chain connects TRBV6-5 to TRBJ1-1; a weak D match, TRBD1 (6 bases). V shed 4 bases and J shed 5 bases, with 8 bases lying between them. The CDR3 is made up of 12 amino acids. Per the germline V gene, CDR1 is MNHEY and CDR2 is SVGAGI. Written as DNA, the CDR3 is TGTGCCAGCAGTTCAGGGGTTACTGAAGCTTTCTTT. Protein sequence: CASSSGVTEAFF.

This clone has more than one count but fewer than ten. The rearrangement joins TRBV7-7 to TRBJ2-7; TRBD1 matches at 9 bases. The germline gives CDR1 SSHAT, CDR2 FNYEAQ (reference sequence). The CDR3 is 15 residues long. V gave up 1 base and J gave up 6 bases; unmatched junction bases: 7. In nucleotides, the CDR3 is TGTGCCAGCAGCTTAGTTAAACAGGGGGCCTCCGAGCAGTACTTC. Encoded protein: CASSLVKQGASEQYF.

V usage is TRBV4-1 and J usage is TRBJ1-4; TRBD1 might be the D (6 bases). The germline V and J ends were trimmed by 0 bases and 15 bases, with 17 bases remaining between them. The CDR3 extends over 14 amino acids. Germline CDR1 is MGHRA and CDR2 is YSYEKL. CDR3 DNA: TGCGCCAGCAGCCAAGAGGTTCAGGGGATAAAGGTGTTTTTT. Its protein is CASSQEVQGIKVFF.

The chain employs TRBV3-1 (or the pseudogene TRBV3-2) and TRBJ1-1; D ambiguous. V was shortened by 5 bases and J by 8 bases, with 18 bases between the two germline ends. Germline V lookup: CDR1 LGHDT, CDR2 YNNKEL (reference sequence). The CDR3 extends over 14 amino acids. The CDR3 coding sequence is TGTGCCAGCAGCTGGAGGGCCACGGAGAGCGAAGCTTTCTTT. Its protein product is CASSWRATESEAFF.

This clone was counted only a few times. V is TRBV5-1 and J is TRBJ2-1, with 10 bases that match TRBD2. The length of the CDR3 is 15 residues. With V trimmed by 2 bases and J by 9 bases, 8 bases remained unmatched. Germline-derived CDR1 and CDR2 are SGHRS and YFSETQ. CDR3 in amino acids: CASSFGAGGVGEQFF. The CDR3 bases are TGCGCCAGCAGCTTCGGAGCGGGAGGGGTCGGTGAGCAGTTCTTC.

V and J are TRBV6-6 and TRBJ1-1; possibly TRBD1 for D (6 bases). The V end was cut by 6 bases, the J end by 0 bases, with 11 bases between. This CDR3 contains 14 residues. Germline values: CDR1 MNHNY, CDR2 SVGAGI (reference sequence). The CDR3 protein is CASSRQALNTEAFF. DNA of the CDR3: TGTGCCAGCAGCCGACAGGCCTTGAACACTGAAGCTTTCTTT.

This chain connects TRBV12-3 or TRBV12-4 to TRBJ1-1; possible D gene TRBD1, 5 bases. With 6 bases removed from V and 6 bases from J, the gap between germline ends came to 8 bases. CDR3 length: 11 amino acids. The CDR3 sequence is CASSWGAEAFF. The CDR3 region has the DNA TGTGCCAGCAGCTGGGGGGCTGAAGCTTTCTTT.